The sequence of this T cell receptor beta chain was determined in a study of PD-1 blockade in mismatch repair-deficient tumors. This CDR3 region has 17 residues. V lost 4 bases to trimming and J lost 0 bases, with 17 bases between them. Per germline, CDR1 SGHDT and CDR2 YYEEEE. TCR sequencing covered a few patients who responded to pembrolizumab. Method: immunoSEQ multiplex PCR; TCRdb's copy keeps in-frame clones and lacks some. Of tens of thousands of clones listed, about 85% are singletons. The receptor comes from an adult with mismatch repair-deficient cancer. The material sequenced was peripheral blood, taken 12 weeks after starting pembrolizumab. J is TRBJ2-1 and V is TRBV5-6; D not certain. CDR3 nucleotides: TGTGCCAGCAGCCAGACCCCCCTCTCGGGCTCCTACAATGAGCAGTTCTTC. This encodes CASSQTPLSGSYNEQFF.